Below are 8 T cell receptor beta chains sequenced from a single sample in a study of blood T cell repertoires in COVID-19. Here immunoSEQ multiplex PCR was the method, and the copy in TCRdb shows in-frame clones only, minus some. Of some 140,000 clones in the sample, over 75% were seen once. The sample was peripheral blood. The receptors derive from a man aged 55 to 69 with COVID-19, enrolled during active disease.

This sequence joins TRBV6-2 or TRBV6-3 and TRBJ2-1; 12 bases line up with TRBD2. The CDR3 runs 15 residues. Germline CDR1 MNHEY, CDR2 SVGEGT. V gave up 5 bases and J gave up 6 bases; unmatched junction bases: 5. The CDR3 loop reads CASSNLAGGPNEQFF. DNA for the CDR3: TGTGCCAGCAGTAACCTAGCGGGAGGGCCCAATGAGCAGTTCTTC.

The chain is built from TRBV5-8 and TRBJ2-5, with D possibly matching TRBD1 (6 bases). The CDR3 runs 14 residues. The ends were cut back, 4 bases at V and 1 base at J, with 11 bases in the middle. The V gene's germline CDR1 is SGHTS and CDR2 YDEGEE. The CDR3 sequence: CASSPGTSQETQYF. In DNA form, the CDR3 reads TGTGCCAGCAGCCCCGGGACAAGCCAAGAGACCCAGTACTTC. The variable domain in full, with the rest retrieved from reference TRBV5-8 and TRBJ2-5, is EAGVTQSPTHLIKTRGQQATLRCSPISGHTSVYWYQQALGLGLQFLLWYDEGEERNRGNFPPRFSGRQFPNYSSELNVNALELEDSALYLCASSPGTSQETQYFGPGTRLLVL.

The chain has TRBV3-1 (or the pseudogene TRBV3-2) and TRBJ1-1, with D perhaps matching TRBD1 (5 bases). Between the trimmed V and J ends, which lost 4 bases and 5 bases, there was a span of 14 bases. Germline V CDR1 and CDR2: LGHDT, YNNKEL (reference sequence). The CDR3 runs to 14 residues. CDR3 residues: CASSLRDGRTEAFF. The CDR3, as DNA: TGTGCCAGCAGCCTTCGGGACGGGAGGACTGAAGCTTTCTTT.

The V call is TRBV7-2, the J call TRBJ1-2; 7 bases are shared with TRBD1. V lost 4 bases, J lost 2 bases, and 10 bases stayed unmatched. This CDR3 has 16 residues. In germline, CDR1 is SGHTA, CDR2 FQGNSA. CDR3 sequence reads: CASSSLRTGANYGYTF. CDR3 DNA: TGTGCCAGCAGCTCCCTACGAACAGGGGCCAACTATGGCTACACCTTC.

The V call is TRBV6-5, the J call TRBJ1-1, with 7 bases that match TRBD1. With V trimmed by 8 bases and J by 1 base, 1 base remained unmatched. Germline CDR1 and CDR2: MNHEY and SVGAGI. This CDR3 has 12 residues. CDR3 sequence (DNA): TGTGCCAGCTGGGACAGGAACACTGAAGCTTTCTTT. As protein: CASWDRNTEAFF.

The gene calls are TRBV6-5 and TRBJ1-5; no firm D call. Trimming shortened V by 2 bases and J by 0 bases, and 8 bases separated the two germline ends. This CDR3 is 15 amino acids long. The germline V gene has CDR1 MNHEY and CDR2 SVGAGI. The CDR3 spells CASSYATNSNQPQHF. The CDR3 coding sequence is TGTGCCAGCAGTTACGCCACAAATAGCAATCAGCCCCAGCATTTT.

A single count supports this clone. The chain carries TRBV18 and TRBJ1-1; D possibly corresponds to TRBD1 (5 bases). Germline V gives CDR1 KGHSH, CDR2 LQKENI. The CDR3 is 16 residues long. The V end lost 5 bases, the J end lost 0 bases, and 16 bases lay between the germline ends. The CDR3 sequence is CASSAQPGLMNTEAFF. The CDR3, as DNA: TGTGCCAGCTCAGCCCAACCAGGGTTGATGAACACTGAAGCTTTCTTT.

This clone was seen once. The V and J genes are TRBV5-1 and TRBJ2-3; perhaps TRBD2 as D (5 bases). V shed 3 bases and J shed 0 bases, with 8 bases lying between them. Germline lookup yields CDR1 SGHRS and CDR2 YFSETQ. This CDR3 comprises 14 residues. The CDR3, as DNA: TGCGCCAGCAGCTCAGGACTGAGCACAGATACGCAGTATTTT. Translating gives CASSSGLSTDTQYF.